These 17 T cell receptor beta chains were sequenced from one sample in a study of blood T cell repertoires in COVID-19. Sequencing was performed with immunoSEQ multiplex PCR; in TCRdb, only in-frame clones are kept and a portion is missing. The top ten clones hold 4.5% to 5% of a sample with about 200,000 clones, roughly 85% of them seen once. What was sequenced was peripheral blood. The source of these receptors is a woman older than 75 with acute or convalescent COVID-19.

The chain employs TRBV19 and TRBJ1-2, with D unclear. Per the germline V gene, CDR1 is LNHDA and CDR2 is SQIVND (reference sequence). Trimming removed 3 bases at V and 7 bases at J, with 18 bases between. This CDR3 spans 15 amino acids. Here the CDR3 DNA reads TGTGCCAGTAGTATCGGAGGGCAATACGTTCGTGGCTACACCTTC. The encoded protein is CASSIGGQYVRGYTF.

V and J are TRBV7-9 and TRBJ1-4; TRBD1 is a possible D gene (5 bases). V lost 1 base and J 8 bases, leaving 14 bases between the germline ends. This CDR3 has 15 amino acids. Germline lookup yields CDR1 SEHNR and CDR2 FQNEAQ (reference sequence). Here the CDR3 DNA reads TGTGCCAGCAGCTTAGTTGGCAGGGAAATGGAAAAACTGTTTTTT. Protein: CASSLVGREMEKLFF.

For the CDR3, the DNA is TGTGCCAGCAGTTTGAGCGGGAGCTCCTACAATGAGCAGTTCTTC. Amino acid sequence: CASSLSGSSYNEQFF. The chain recombines TRBV7-6 with TRBJ2-1; 8 bases are a match to TRBD2. Per germline, CDR1 SGHVS and CDR2 FNYEAQ. The V and J ends lost 6 bases and 0 bases, in that order; junction bases with no gene match: 4. The CDR3 is made up of 15 amino acids. Complete variable domain (other parts from reference TRBV7-6 and TRBJ2-1): GAGVSQSPRYKVTKRGQDVALRCDPISGHVSLYWYRQALGQGPEFLTYFNYEAQQDKSGLPNDRFSAERPEGSISTLTIQRTEQRDSAMYRCASSLSGSSYNEQFFGPGTRLTVL.

This chain uses TRBV7-8 with TRBJ1-5, with D hard to call. This CDR3 is built from 12 residues. Between the trimmed V and J ends, which lost 2 bases and 6 bases, there was a span of 5 bases. In germline, CDR1 is SGHVS, CDR2 FQNEAQ. The CDR3 region is CASSLFGQPQHF. As DNA, the CDR3 is TGTGCCAGCAGCTTATTCGGTCAGCCCCAGCATTTT.

The CDR3 DNA is TGTGCCAGCTTTCTTAACACTGAAGCTTTCTTT. Translation: CASFLNTEAFF. V usage is TRBV28 and J usage is TRBJ1-1; D unresolved. This CDR3 has 11 amino acids. Germline assignment: CDR1 MDHEN and CDR2 SYDVKM. The V end lost 8 bases, the J end lost 2 bases, and 6 bases lay between the germline ends.

This clone was counted only a few times. V gene TRBV7-9 combines with J gene TRBJ1-2; TRBD1 is a possible D gene (6 bases). The CDR3 consists of 13 residues. Deletions cut 1 base from V and 8 bases from J, with 11 bases between. Germline CDR1 SEHNR, CDR2 FQNEAQ (reference sequence). CDR3 sequence (DNA): TGTGCCAGCAGCTTAGAAGGGGGAGAAGGCTACACCTTC. Translation gives CASSLEGGEGYTF.

This clone occurred once. The chain couples TRBV5-1 to TRBJ1-6; tentative D call: TRBD1 (5 bases). Trimming left V 0 bases short and J 9 bases short, with 16 bases between. Germline V gives CDR1 SGHRS, CDR2 YFSETQ. The CDR3 sequence is 16 residues long. The CDR3 DNA sequence: TGCGCCAGCAGCTTGGGTTTAATTGGGGCAGTTTCACCCCTCCACTTT. Amino acids: CASSLGLIGAVSPLHF.

J is TRBJ2-3 and V is TRBV7-2, with a weak D call TRBD2 (6 bases). The CDR3 is 16 residues long. Germline CDR1 reads SGHTA; CDR2 reads FQGNSA. V was pared by 3 bases and J by 2 bases, with 15 bases between. CDR3 DNA sequence: TGTGCCAGCAGCTTTCAGGTGGGAGGAGCCACAGATACGCAGTATTTT. Translating gives CASSFQVGGATDTQYF.

CDR3 sequence: CASSSGQDEKLFF. CDR3 DNA sequence: TGTGCCAGCAGTTCTGGACAAGATGAAAAACTGTTTTTT. The rearrangement links TRBV28 to TRBJ1-4, with D tentatively TRBD1 (5 bases). CDR1 is MDHEN, CDR2 SYDVKM, per germline. This CDR3 region has 13 residues. V gave up 4 bases and J gave up 6 bases, with 9 bases separating them. Supplemented by reference TRBV28 and TRBJ1-4, the full variable domain reads DVKVTQSSRYLVKRTGEKVFLECVQDMDHENMFWYRQDPGLGLRLIYFSYDVKMKEKGDIPEGYSVSREKKERFSLILESASTNQTSMYLCASSSGQDEKLFFGSGTQLSVL.

The chain employs TRBV28 and TRBJ1-6; D is unclear. The germline gives CDR1 MDHEN, CDR2 SYDVKM. This CDR3 is built from 14 residues. Trimming took off 1 base at V and 7 bases at J, with 8 bases between the two ends. As DNA, the CDR3 is TGTGCCAGCAGTTTATCGGGTGCGAATTCACCCCTCCACTTT. Translating it yields CASSLSGANSPLHF.

The chain joins TRBV4-1 to TRBJ1-2; the match to TRBD1 covers 8 bases. The CDR3 is made up of 13 amino acids. CDR1 and CDR2 from the germline V gene are MGHRA and YSYEKL. V lost 4 bases, J lost 8 bases, and 6 bases stayed unmatched. The CDR3 sequence: CASSPRTGWGYTF. The CDR3 DNA sequence: TGCGCCAGCAGCCCACGGACAGGGTGGGGCTACACCTTC.

Regarding this clone: A much larger clone lies one base from this, so it may be a read error. Distinct nucleotide sequences in the sample also encode this CDR3. The chain recombines TRBV7-2 with TRBJ2-7; D call uncertain. Looked up from germline, CDR1 is SGHTA and CDR2 is FQGNSA. The CDR3 sequence is 11 residues long. Deletions cut 4 bases from V and 2 bases from J, with 3 bases between. CDR3: CASSSAYEQYF. The CDR3 nucleotides read TGTGCCAGCAGCTCCGCCTACGAGCAGTACTTC.

The count of this clone is one. The sample carries other DNA sequences with the same CDR3. The J gene is TRBJ2-5, the V gene TRBV5-1, with D hard to call. The germline V gene encodes CDR1 SGHRS and CDR2 YFSETQ. The CDR3 runs 13 residues. V shed 1 base and J shed 1 base, with 5 bases lying between them. In DNA form, the CDR3 reads TGCGCCAGCAGCTTGACACCCCAAGAGACCCAGTACTTC. Translation gives CASSLTPQETQYF.

The chain employs TRBV5-4 and TRBJ2-1; TRBD2 aligns across 11 bases. This CDR3 spans 16 amino acids. The V and J ends lost 4 bases and 6 bases, in that order; junction bases with no gene match: 9. Germline lookup yields CDR1 SGHNT and CDR2 YYREEE (reference sequence). CDR3 loop: CASSPFSGRAVNEQFF. CDR3 sequence (DNA): TGTGCCAGCAGCCCATTTAGCGGGAGGGCCGTCAATGAGCAGTTCTTC.

This chain joins TRBV27 and TRBJ1-1, with D possibly matching TRBD1 (6 bases). Trimming left V 6 bases short and J 5 bases short, with 19 bases between. In germline, CDR1 is MNHEY, CDR2 SMNVEV (reference sequence). The CDR3 consists of 15 residues. CDR3 sequence reads: CASRLLRQGKTEAFF. The CDR3 region has the DNA TGTGCCAGCAGATTGTTGAGGCAGGGGAAAACTGAAGCTTTCTTT.

Only a few counts were recorded for this clone. This sequence joins TRBV11-2 and TRBJ2-7; 9 nucleotides line up with TRBD1. V trimming: 7 bases; J trimming: 3 bases; junction bases outside the gene matches: 7. Germline CDR1 and CDR2: SGHAT and FQNNGV. The CDR3 is made up of 14 amino acids. DNA of the CDR3: TGTGCCAGCACGGGACAGGGTCGAAACTACGAGCAGTACTTC. Translation: CASTGQGRNYEQYF.

The V and J genes are TRBV7-8 and TRBJ1-5; no reliable D call. The germline V gene encodes CDR1 SGHVS and CDR2 FQNEAQ. The germline V and J ends were trimmed by 1 base and 1 base, with 8 bases remaining between them. This CDR3 has 15 amino acids. CDR3 in DNA: TGTGCCAGCAGCTTAGGTAGGGAGAGCAATCAGCCCCAGCATTTT. This translates into CASSLGRESNQPQHF.